These 22 T cell receptor beta chains share one sample of origin, sequenced in a study of a mutant IDH1 vaccine in newly diagnosed glioma. Time point defined: week 35, safety follow-up. Vaccinated patients received 300 ug of mutant IDH1 20-mer peptide per dose, with topical imiquimod. No antigen has been identified for these receptors. Measured with immunoSEQ multiplex PCR; TCRdb has only the in-frame clones, and not every one. The data hold about 48,000 clones, with about three quarters observed a single time. Sequencing used PBMCs, obtained from a glioma patient whose treatment included an IDH1 peptide vaccine. The source is a man in his forties or fifties with glioma.

This clone is categorized as medium-sized (0.01 to 0.1%). V and J are TRBV7-9 and TRBJ1-4; D uncertain. V lost 5 bases and J lost 6, with 16 bases in between. The CDR3 has 15 amino acids. Germline CDR1 reads SEHNR; CDR2 reads FQNEAQ (reference sequence). The CDR3 DNA reads TGTGCCAGCAGCCTCGAACTGGGATTTGATGAAAAACTGTTTTTT. Its translation: CASSLELGFDEKLFF.

The CDR3 loop reads CASSLRRTSYNEQFF. As DNA, the CDR3 is TGTGCCAGCAGCTTGAGACGGACCAGCTACAATGAGCAGTTCTTC. The V gene is TRBV11-3, the J gene TRBJ2-1; D not certain. V lost 3 bases and J 3 bases, leaving 12 bases between the germline ends. There are 15 residues in the CDR3. CDR1 and CDR2 (germline): SGHNT, YENEEA.

This clone turned up a few times. The rearrangement uses TRBV18 and TRBJ1-1; possible D gene TRBD1, 5 bases. The CDR3 runs to 15 residues. The V gene's germline CDR1 is KGHSH and CDR2 LQKENI. Trimming removed 6 bases from V and 3 bases from J, with 17 bases in between. The CDR3 coding sequence is TGTGCCAGCTCCCCCAACGCCCCGGGGGACACTGAAGCTTTCTTT. It translates to CASSPNAPGDTEAFF.

The CDR3 DNA reads TGTGCCAGCAGTGAGACAGGGACTAACGTCCTGACTTTC. It translates to CASSETGTNVLTF. This rearrangement joins TRBV25-1 to TRBJ2-6; D is perhaps TRBD1 (7 bases). The CDR3 totals 13 residues. V was clipped by 3 bases and J by 10 bases, with 10 bases between them. Germline-derived CDR1 and CDR2 are MGHDK and SYGVNS.

V usage is TRBV5-4 and J usage is TRBJ1-6; D gene uncertain. Between the trimmed V and J ends, which lost 4 bases and 6 bases, there was a span of 17 bases. Germline assignment: CDR1 SGHNT and CDR2 YYREEE (reference sequence). The CDR3 extends over 16 amino acids. The CDR3 DNA follows: TGTGCCAGCAGCCCCGGGTCCTTGGGCGGTAATTCACCCCTCCACTTT. Translation: CASSPGSLGGNSPLHF.

This clone has just a few counts. V and J are TRBV7-2 and TRBJ2-3; D possibly corresponds to TRBD2 (5 bases). From germline, CDR1 is SGHTA and CDR2 FQGNSA. The CDR3 length is 16 residues. Trimming took 5 bases from V and 2 from J, leaving 17 bases between them. For the CDR3, the DNA is TGTGCCAGCAGCGGGCGGCGGGCTGCCTCCACAGATACGCAGTATTTT. As protein: CASSGRRAASTDTQYF. Variable domain in full (rest from reference TRBV7-2 and TRBJ2-3): GAGVSQSPSNKVTEKGKDVELRCDPISGHTALYWYRQSLGQGLEFLIYFQGNSAPDKSGLPSDRFSAERTGGSVSTLTIQRTQQEDSAVYLCASSGRRAASTDTQYFGPGTRLTVL.

This clone is a singleton in its sample. This rearrangement joins TRBV6-1 to TRBJ2-7; 7 nucleotides align to TRBD2. In germline, CDR1 is MNHNS, CDR2 SASEGT. CDR3 length equals 14 residues. The junction had 5 bases not matched to a gene; V was cut back by 4 bases and J by 2 bases. CDR3 sequence reads: CASSAREATYEQYF. DNA of the CDR3: TGTGCCAGCAGTGCACGGGAGGCAACCTACGAGCAGTACTTC.

Only a few counts were recorded for this clone. The genes are TRBV7-2 and TRBJ2-1; perhaps TRBD2 as D (6 bases). CDR1 is SGHTA and CDR2 is FQGNSA in the germline V gene. CDR3 length: 13 residues. Trimming left V 5 bases short and J 8 bases short, with 13 bases between. The CDR3 sequence: CASSDGRGYEQFF. The CDR3 DNA reads as TGTGCCAGCAGCGACGGGAGAGGTTATGAGCAGTTCTTC.

The V call is TRBV11-2, the J call TRBJ2-4; D ambiguous. There are 15 residues in the CDR3. Germline-derived CDR1 and CDR2 are SGHAT and FQNNGV. The germline V and J ends were trimmed by 7 bases and 1 base, with 14 bases remaining between them. CDR3 protein: CASTDGHGAKNIQYF. Written as DNA, the CDR3 is TGTGCCAGCACCGACGGGCACGGGGCCAAAAACATTCAGTACTTC.

The gene calls are TRBV30 and TRBJ2-3; perhaps TRBD2 as D (6 bases). The germline V gene encodes CDR1 GTSNPN and CDR2 SVGIG (reference sequence). The CDR3 totals 14 residues. The V end was cut by 4 bases, the J end by 2 bases, with 13 bases between. This CDR3 reads CAWTGDFHTDTQYF. The CDR3 coding sequence is TGTGCCTGGACGGGGGACTTCCACACAGATACGCAGTATTTT.

J is TRBJ2-1 and V is TRBV9; 8 nucleotides align to TRBD2. The CDR3 covers 15 residues. V trimming: 3 bases; J trimming: 0 bases; junction bases outside the gene matches: 2. Germline CDR1 and CDR2: SGDLS and YYNGEE. CDR3 residues: CASSASGSSYNEQFF. The CDR3 DNA sequence: TGTGCCAGCAGCGCCAGCGGGAGCTCCTACAATGAGCAGTTCTTC.

J is TRBJ2-2 and V is TRBV30, with D tentatively TRBD1 or TRBD2 (6 bases each). Trimming left V 8 bases short and J 7 bases short, with 17 bases between. Germline lookup yields CDR1 GTSNPN and CDR2 SVGIG (reference sequence). This CDR3 has 13 amino acids. The CDR3 DNA follows: TGTGCCGTTCGGTCGGGGGCTGGCGGGGAGCTGTTTTTT. This translates into CAVRSGAGGELFF.

This clone was observed a few times. This chain uses TRBV5-1 with TRBJ1-2; TRBD1 aligns across 10 bases. The CDR3 runs to 15 residues. V was pared by 3 bases and J by 3 bases, with 5 bases of the junction left unmatched. CDR1 and CDR2 from the germline V gene are SGHRS and YFSETQ. The CDR3 DNA follows: TGCGCCAGCAGCTCGACAGGGGGCGTCTACTATGGCTACACCTTC. Translated, it gives CASSSTGGVYYGYTF.

This clone occurred many times. Here the CDR3 reads CASREGPMNTEAFF. The CDR3 DNA sequence: TGTGCCAGCCGAGAGGGGCCGATGAACACTGAAGCTTTCTTT. The chain links TRBV9 to TRBJ1-1; D is perhaps TRBD1 (5 bases). V lost 7 bases, J lost 0 bases, and 13 bases lay in between. Germline CDR1 SGDLS, CDR2 YYNGEE. The CDR3 spans 14 residues.

The genes are TRBV6-5 and TRBJ1-2; D is undetermined. This CDR3 has 11 residues. Trimming pared 7 bases from V and 1 base from J, leaving 4 bases between. Germline values: CDR1 MNHEY, CDR2 SVGAGI. This chain's CDR3 is CASNDNYGYTF. In nucleotides, the CDR3 is TGTGCCAGCAACGATAACTATGGCTACACCTTC.

This chain links TRBV28 with TRBJ2-7; D gene uncertain. Per the germline V gene, CDR1 is MDHEN and CDR2 is SYDVKM. The CDR3 length is 12 residues. Trimming shortened V by 3 bases and J by 0 bases, and 3 bases separated the two germline ends. CDR3 in DNA: TGTGCCAGCAGTTTGAGCTCCTACGAGCAGTACGTC. Residues: CASSLSSYEQYV.

This clone was detected only once. The rearrangement joins TRBV2 to TRBJ1-5, with TRBD1 identical over 9 bases. Germline trimming cut 2 bases from V and 7 bases from J; bases unmatched to any gene: 9. The germline gives CDR1 SNHLY, CDR2 FYNNEI. CDR3 size: 16 residues. The DNA of the CDR3 is TGTGCCAGCAGTGAACTGGCGGGACAGGGCGCCCAGCCCCAGCATTTT. It translates to CASSELAGQGAQPQHF.

The J gene is TRBJ2-1, the V gene TRBV6-1, with 10 bases lining up with TRBD2. CDR1 is MNHNS, CDR2 SASEGT, per germline. V lost 6 bases, J lost 8 bases, and 10 bases stayed unmatched. CDR3 length: 15 residues. This chain's CDR3 is CASRQTSGPLYEQFF. For the CDR3, the DNA is TGTGCCAGCAGACAGACTAGCGGGCCCCTCTATGAGCAGTTCTTC.

With regard to this clone: A read error may be the cause here, since a much bigger clone is one base away. Other DNA sequences from this sample encode an identical CDR3 as well. The V gene is TRBV19, the J gene TRBJ2-3, with TRBD2 identical over 7 bases. This CDR3 comprises 14 residues. CDR1 is LNHDA, CDR2 SQIVND, per germline (reference sequence). V lost 5 bases and J lost 6; bases outside the gene matches: 8. The CDR3 loop reads CASSPGPGGDTQYF. The CDR3 DNA is TGTGCCAGTAGTCCAGGACCGGGAGGCGATACGCAGTATTTT.

The V and J genes are TRBV10-3 and TRBJ1-2; D might be TRBD1 (6 bases). Germline lookup yields CDR1 ENHRY and CDR2 SYGVKD. V was trimmed by 4 bases and J by 4 bases, leaving 13 bases between them. This CDR3 region has 14 residues. In DNA form, the CDR3 reads TGTGCCATCAGTGGACACAGGGCACTCTATGGCTACACCTTC. It specifies CAISGHRALYGYTF.

J is TRBJ2-1 and V is TRBV19; D is perhaps TRBD2 (5 bases). V shed 11 bases and J shed 5 bases, with 10 bases lying between them. This CDR3 is 11 amino acids long. CDR1 is LNHDA, CDR2 SQIVND, per germline (reference sequence). CDR3 sequence (DNA): TGTGCCGCCAACGGGAACAATGAGCAGTTCTTC. Translating it yields CAANGNNEQFF. Based on the CDR3 plus reference TRBV19 and TRBJ2-1, the full variable domain is DGGITQSPKYLFRKEGQNVTLSCEQNLNHDAMYWYRQDPGQGLRLIYYSQIVNDFQKGDIAEGYSVSREKKESFPLTVTSAQKNPTAFYLCAANGNNEQFFGPGTRLTVL.

This clone appeared a single time. This chain connects TRBV5-8 to TRBJ2-5; TRBD1 might be the D (6 bases). The CDR3 has 15 residues. V was trimmed by 6 bases and J by 2 bases, leaving 17 bases between them. Germline V lookup: CDR1 SGHTS, CDR2 YDEGEE. CDR3 DNA sequence: TGTGCCAGCACCGCGGGCAGGGGACGTCAAGAGACCCAGTACTTC. Protein sequence: CASTAGRGRQETQYF.